This T cell receptor (beta chain) originates from a study of blood T cells in healthy people across ages. Using a J-beta primer mix together with a sample-barcoded 5' primer, a second PCR was run for 7 to 11 cycles. TCRdb processed the 5' RACE reads anew with MiXCR; each CDR3 protein has one entry. The repertoire holds roughly 730,000 distinct CDR3 sequences, with about 56% as singletons. Germline lookup yields CDR1 SGHRS and CDR2 YFSETQ. V was shortened by 4 bases and J by 4 bases, with 14 bases between the two germline ends. This CDR3 spans 14 amino acids. This clonotype was sampled from a middle-aged man in good health. Sample: blood. The gene calls are TRBV5-1 and TRBJ2-5, with TRBD1 as a possible D gene (6 bases). The CDR3 spells CASSLGSQGETQYF. In DNA, the CDR3 is TGCGCCAGCAGCCTAGGTTCACAGGGAGAGACCCAGTACTTC. Supplemented by reference TRBV5-1 and TRBJ2-5, the full variable domain reads KAGVTQTPRYLIKTRGQQVTLSCSPISGHRSVSWYQQTPGQGLQFLFEYFSETQRNKGNFPGRFSGRQFSNSRSEMNVSTLELGDSALYLCASSLGSQGETQYFGPGTRLLVL.